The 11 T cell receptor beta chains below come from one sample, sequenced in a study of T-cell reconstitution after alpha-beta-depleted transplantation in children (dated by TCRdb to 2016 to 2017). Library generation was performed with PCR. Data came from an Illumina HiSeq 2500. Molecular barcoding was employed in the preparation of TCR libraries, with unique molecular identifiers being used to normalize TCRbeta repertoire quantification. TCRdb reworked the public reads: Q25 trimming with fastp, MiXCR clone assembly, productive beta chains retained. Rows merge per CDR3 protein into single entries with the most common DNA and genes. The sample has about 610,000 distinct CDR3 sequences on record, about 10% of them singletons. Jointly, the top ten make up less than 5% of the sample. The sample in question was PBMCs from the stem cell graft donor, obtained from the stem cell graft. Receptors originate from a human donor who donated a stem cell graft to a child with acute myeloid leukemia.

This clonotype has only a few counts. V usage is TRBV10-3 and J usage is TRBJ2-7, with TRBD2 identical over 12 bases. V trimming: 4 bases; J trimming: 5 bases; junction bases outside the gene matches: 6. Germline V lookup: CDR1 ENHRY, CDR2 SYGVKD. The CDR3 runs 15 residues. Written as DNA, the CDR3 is TGTGCCATCAGTGGTTCGACTAGCGGGAGACACGAGCAGTACTTC. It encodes CAISGSTSGRHEQYF.

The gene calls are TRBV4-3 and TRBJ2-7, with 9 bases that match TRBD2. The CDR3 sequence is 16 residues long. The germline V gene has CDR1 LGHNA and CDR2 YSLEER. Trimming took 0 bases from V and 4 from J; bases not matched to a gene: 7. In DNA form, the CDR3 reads TGCGCCAGCAGCCAAGAGAGTATTAGCGGGAGTTACGAGCAGTACTTC. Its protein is CASSQESISGSYEQYF.

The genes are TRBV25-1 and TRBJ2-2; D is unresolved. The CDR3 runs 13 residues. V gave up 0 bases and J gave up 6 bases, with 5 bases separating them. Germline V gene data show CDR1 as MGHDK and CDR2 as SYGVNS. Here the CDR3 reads CASSEYGAGELFF. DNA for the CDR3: TGTGCCAGCAGTGAATATGGCGCCGGGGAGCTGTTTTTT.

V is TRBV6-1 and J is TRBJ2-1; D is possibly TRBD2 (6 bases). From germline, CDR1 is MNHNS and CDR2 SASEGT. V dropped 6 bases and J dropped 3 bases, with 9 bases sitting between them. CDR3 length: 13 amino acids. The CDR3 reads CASRRDGYNEQFF. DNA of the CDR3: TGTGCCAGCAGGCGGGACGGCTACAATGAGCAGTTCTTC.

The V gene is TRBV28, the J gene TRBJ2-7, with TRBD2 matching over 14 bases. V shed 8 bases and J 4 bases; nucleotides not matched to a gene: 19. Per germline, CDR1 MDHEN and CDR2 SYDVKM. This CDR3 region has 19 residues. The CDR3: CASRGQPGLAGVKIYEQYF. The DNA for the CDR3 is TGTGCCAGCCGGGGACAGCCGGGACTAGCGGGAGTTAAAATATACGAGCAGTACTTC.

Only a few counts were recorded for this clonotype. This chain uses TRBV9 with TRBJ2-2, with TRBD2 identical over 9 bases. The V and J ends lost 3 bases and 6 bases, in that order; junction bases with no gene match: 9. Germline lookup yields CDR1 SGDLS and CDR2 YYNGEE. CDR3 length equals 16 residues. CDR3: CASSAIGGRASGELFF. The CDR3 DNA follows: TGTGCCAGCAGCGCCATAGGCGGGAGGGCCTCCGGGGAGCTGTTTTTT.

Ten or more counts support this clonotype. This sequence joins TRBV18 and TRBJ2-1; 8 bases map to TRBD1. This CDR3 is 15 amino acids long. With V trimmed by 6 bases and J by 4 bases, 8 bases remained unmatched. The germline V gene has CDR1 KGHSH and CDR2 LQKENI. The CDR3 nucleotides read TGTGCCAGCTCTATTCCAGGGGGCTGGTACAATGAGCAGTTCTTC. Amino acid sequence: CASSIPGGWYNEQFF.

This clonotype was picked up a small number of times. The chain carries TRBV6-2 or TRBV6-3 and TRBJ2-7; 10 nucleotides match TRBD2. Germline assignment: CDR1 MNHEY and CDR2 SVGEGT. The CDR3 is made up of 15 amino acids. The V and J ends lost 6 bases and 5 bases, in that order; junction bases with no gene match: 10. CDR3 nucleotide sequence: TGTGCCAGCAGACTAGCGGGGCGATTGTCGGACGAGCAGTACTTC. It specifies CASRLAGRLSDEQYF.

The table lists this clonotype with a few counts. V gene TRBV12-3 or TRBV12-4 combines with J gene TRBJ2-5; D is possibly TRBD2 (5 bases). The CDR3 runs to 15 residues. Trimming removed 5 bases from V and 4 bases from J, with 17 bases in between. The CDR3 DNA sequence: TGTGCCAGCAGTCCGAGGACCCGTGCGGGAGAGACCCAGTACTTC. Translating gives CASSPRTRAGETQYF.

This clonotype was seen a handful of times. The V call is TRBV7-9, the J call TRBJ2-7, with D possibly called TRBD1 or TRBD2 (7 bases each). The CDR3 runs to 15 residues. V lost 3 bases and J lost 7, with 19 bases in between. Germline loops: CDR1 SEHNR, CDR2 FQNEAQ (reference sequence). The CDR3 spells CASSLRQGGGEEQYF. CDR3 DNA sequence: TGTGCCAGCAGCTTGAGACAGGGCGGGGGAGAGGAGCAGTACTTC.

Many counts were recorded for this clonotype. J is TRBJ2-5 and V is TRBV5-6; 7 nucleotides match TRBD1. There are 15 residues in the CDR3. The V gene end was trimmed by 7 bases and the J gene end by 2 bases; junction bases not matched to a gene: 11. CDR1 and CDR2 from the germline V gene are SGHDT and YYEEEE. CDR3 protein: CASGEVQGWQETQYF. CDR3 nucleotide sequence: TGTGCCAGCGGCGAAGTACAGGGGTGGCAAGAGACCCAGTACTTC. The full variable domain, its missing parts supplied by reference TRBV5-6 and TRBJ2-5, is DAGVTQSPTHLIKTRGQQVTLRCSPKSGHDTVSWYQQALGQGPQFIFQYYEEEERQRGNFPDRFSGHQFPNYSSELNVNALLLGDSALYLCASGEVQGWQETQYFGPGTRLLVL.